This TCR beta chain was sequenced for a study of blood T cell repertoires in COVID-19. On the study more broadly: Either two negative PCRs, clearance, or symptom resolution qualified Cohort 3 donors as recovered. Sites in the United States, Italy and Spain provided acute and convalescent COVID-19 samples.

Authors' data handling: Estimated nucleated cell counts came from reference gene primer amplification. The method was immunoSEQ multiplex PCR; TCRdb's version includes in-frame clones alone and lacks a portion of them. D and trimming come from the DNA, and the V and J calls and clone size come from that table. This sample has more than 200,000 clones, with 80% to 90% found just once. This CDR3 region has 14 residues. Germline V CDR1 and CDR2: MNHNS, SASEGT. Deletions cut 0 bases from V and 7 bases from J, with 10 bases between. Participants were placed into cohorts based on the clinical history they reported.

What was sequenced was PBMCs or T cells enriched from blood (not recorded which). This clonotype originated in a man younger than 40 in a cohort exposed to, infected with or recovered from COVID-19 (not recorded which). The chain employs TRBV6-1 and TRBJ1-5, with D possibly matching TRBD1 (5 bases). The CDR3 DNA reads as TGTGCCAGCAGTGAAGCTAGGGGAGGGCAGCCCCAGCATTTT. Its translation is CASSEARGGQPQHF.